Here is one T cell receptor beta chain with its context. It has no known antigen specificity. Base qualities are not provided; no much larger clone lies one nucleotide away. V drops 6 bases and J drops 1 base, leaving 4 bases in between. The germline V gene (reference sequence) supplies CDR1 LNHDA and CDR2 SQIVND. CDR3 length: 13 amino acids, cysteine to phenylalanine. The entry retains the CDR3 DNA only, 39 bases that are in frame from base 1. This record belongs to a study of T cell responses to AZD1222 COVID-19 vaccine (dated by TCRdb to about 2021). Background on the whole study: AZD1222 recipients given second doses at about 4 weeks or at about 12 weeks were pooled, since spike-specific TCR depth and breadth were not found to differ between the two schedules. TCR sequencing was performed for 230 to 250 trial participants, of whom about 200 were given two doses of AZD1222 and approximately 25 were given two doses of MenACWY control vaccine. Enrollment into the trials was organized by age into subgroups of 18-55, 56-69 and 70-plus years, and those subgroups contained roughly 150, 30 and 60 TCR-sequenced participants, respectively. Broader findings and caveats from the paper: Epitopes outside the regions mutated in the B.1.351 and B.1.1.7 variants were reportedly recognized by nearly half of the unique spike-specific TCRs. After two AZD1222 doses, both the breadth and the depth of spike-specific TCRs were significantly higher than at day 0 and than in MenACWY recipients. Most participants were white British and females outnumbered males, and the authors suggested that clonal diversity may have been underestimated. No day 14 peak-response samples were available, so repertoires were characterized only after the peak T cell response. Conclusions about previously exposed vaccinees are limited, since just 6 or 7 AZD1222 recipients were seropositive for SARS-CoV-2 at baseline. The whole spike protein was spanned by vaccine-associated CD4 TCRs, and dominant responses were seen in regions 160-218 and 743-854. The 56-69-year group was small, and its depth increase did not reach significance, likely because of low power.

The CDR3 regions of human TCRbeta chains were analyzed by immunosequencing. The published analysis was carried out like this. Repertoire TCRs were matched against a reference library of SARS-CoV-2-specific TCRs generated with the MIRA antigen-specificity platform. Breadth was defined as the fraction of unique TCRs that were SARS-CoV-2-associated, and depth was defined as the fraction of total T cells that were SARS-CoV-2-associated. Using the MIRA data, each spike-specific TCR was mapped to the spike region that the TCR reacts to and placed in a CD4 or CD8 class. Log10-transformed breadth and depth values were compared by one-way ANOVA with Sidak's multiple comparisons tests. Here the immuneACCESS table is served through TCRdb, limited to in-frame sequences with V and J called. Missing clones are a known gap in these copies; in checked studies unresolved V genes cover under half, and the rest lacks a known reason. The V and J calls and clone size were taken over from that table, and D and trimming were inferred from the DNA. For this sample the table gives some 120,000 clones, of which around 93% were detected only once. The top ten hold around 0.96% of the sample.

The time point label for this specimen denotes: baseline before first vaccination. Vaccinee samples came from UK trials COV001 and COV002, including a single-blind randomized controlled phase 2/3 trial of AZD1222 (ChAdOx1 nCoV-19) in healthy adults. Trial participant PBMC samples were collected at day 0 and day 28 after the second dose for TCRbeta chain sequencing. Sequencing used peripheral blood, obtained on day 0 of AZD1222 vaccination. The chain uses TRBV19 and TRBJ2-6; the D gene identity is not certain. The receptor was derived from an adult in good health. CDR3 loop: CASSESGANVLTF. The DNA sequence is TGTGCCAGTAGCGAATCTGGGGCCAACGTCCTGACTTTC.